The 22 T cell receptor beta chains below all came from one sample that was sequenced in a study of Graves' ophthalmopathy and Graves' hyperthyroidism. RNA transcripts provided the template for amplifying TCR beta CDR3 regions. First-round RT-PCR relied on HTBI primers, and a second-round multiplex PCR came next. TCRdb redid the calling of the multiplex PCR reads with MiXCR, one entry per CDR3 protein. The table has tens of thousands of distinct CDR3 sequences, around half seen once. The sequencing input was peripheral blood. The receptors originated from an adult woman with stable Graves' hyperthyroidism.

The rearrangement joins TRBV20-1 to TRBJ2-7; perhaps TRBD1 as D (6 bases). The CDR3 runs 15 residues. From germline, CDR1 is DFQATT and CDR2 SNEGSKA (reference sequence). Trimming stripped 5 bases from V and 3 bases from J, with 20 bases between. CDR3 residues: CSACGRGVLGYEQYF. CDR3 in DNA: TGCAGTGCTTGCGGCAGGGGAGTACTGGGCTACGAGCAGTACTTC.

This clonotype was found many times. The J gene is TRBJ1-2, the V gene TRBV4-1, with a weak D call TRBD1 (6 bases). Trimming left V 0 bases short and J 3 bases short, with 14 bases between. Germline CDR1 is MGHRA and CDR2 is YSYEKL. The CDR3 loop spans 16 amino acids. The CDR3 region is CASSQEGARVDYGYTF. DNA for the CDR3: TGCGCCAGCAGCCAAGAGGGGGCCAGGGTTGACTATGGCTACACCTTC.

The chain links TRBV20-1 to TRBJ2-7; 10 bases line up with TRBD2. Germline V gene data show CDR1 as DFQATT and CDR2 as SNEGSKA (reference sequence). The CDR3 is 12 residues long. The V gene end was trimmed by 5 bases and the J gene end by 12 bases; junction bases not matched to a gene: 10. The CDR3 bases are TGCAGTGCTTACGGACTAGCGGAGTGGATGTACTTC. Residues: CSAYGLAEWMYF.

This clonotype was seen ten or more times. V usage is TRBV30 and J usage is TRBJ2-7; D uncertain. Germline V gene data show CDR1 as GTSNPN and CDR2 as SVGIG (reference sequence). V lost 4 bases, J lost 5 bases, and 12 bases lay in between. CDR3 size: 12 residues. The CDR3 protein is CAWIVQGNEQYF. The CDR3 nucleotides read TGTGCCTGGATTGTACAAGGGAACGAGCAGTACTTC.

This clonotype was seen many times. The rearrangement links TRBV5-1 to TRBJ2-3; D remains ambiguous. The V gene's germline CDR1 is SGHRS and CDR2 YFSETQ. Trimming removed 4 bases at V and 0 bases at J, with 15 bases between. The length of the CDR3 is 16 residues. CDR3 protein: CASSLPPQYSTDTQYF. The CDR3 region has the DNA TGCGCCAGCAGCCTCCCTCCACAGTATAGCACAGATACGCAGTATTTT.

This clonotype was observed at least ten times. This chain links TRBV27 with TRBJ2-7, with 8 bases aligning to TRBD1. Germline V gene sequence: CDR1 MNHEY, CDR2 SMNVEV (reference sequence). The CDR3 spans 16 residues. The trim removed 2 bases at V and 5 bases at J, leaving 11 bases unmatched. As DNA, the CDR3 is TGTGCCAGCAGTTTAACCGACAGGGGAAGATCCCACGAGCAGTACTTC. This sequence encodes CASSLTDRGRSHEQYF.

By share, this clonotype ranks as medium-sized. The chain carries TRBV7-9 and TRBJ2-5, with TRBD2 matching over 8 bases. The CDR3 runs to 15 residues. The ends lost 3 bases at V and 5 bases at J; junction bases unmatched: 8. The germline CDR1 and CDR2 sequences are SEHNR and FQNEAQ (reference sequence). The CDR3 DNA follows: TGTGCCAGCAGCTTTATAAGCGGGAGTGTGGAGACCCAGTACTTC. It codes for CASSFISGSVETQYF.

This clonotype occurred many times. This sequence joins TRBV10-2 and TRBJ1-1; unclear D gene. Germline V CDR1 and CDR2: WSHSY, SAAADI. This CDR3 has 13 amino acids. With 7 bases removed from V and 1 base from J, the gap between germline ends came to 10 bases. CDR3 nucleotides: TGCGCCAGCAAGGCGGCTGGGAACACTGAAGCTTTCTTT. Amino acids: CASKAAGNTEAFF.

This clonotype was observed many times. This chain connects TRBV4-2 to TRBJ1-2; possibly TRBD1 for D (6 bases). CDR1 LGHNA and CDR2 YNFKEQ come from the germline V gene. This CDR3 has 15 amino acids. Trimming removed 1 base at V and 6 bases at J, with 15 bases between. The CDR3 loop reads CASSQVTQGRDGYTF. The CDR3, as DNA: TGTGCCAGCAGCCAAGTTACTCAGGGGCGTGATGGCTACACCTTC.

This clonotype was seen repeatedly, ten times or more. The chain links TRBV20-1 to TRBJ1-4; D gene ambiguous. Trimming cost V 3 bases and J 4 bases, with 12 bases left between them. Germline CDR1 DFQATT, CDR2 SNEGSKA (reference sequence). The CDR3 runs 14 residues. The CDR3 sequence is CSASKDGINEKLFF. The CDR3 DNA reads as TGCAGTGCTAGCAAGGACGGAATTAATGAAAAACTGTTTTTT.

This clonotype was observed many times. The CDR3 DNA reads as TGTGCCAGCAGTCCGGCGGGGCTGGAGACCCAGTACTTC. Amino acids: CASSPAGLETQYF. The V gene is TRBV27, the J gene TRBJ2-5; possible D gene TRBD2, 6 bases. The CDR3 loop spans 13 amino acids. Germline V gene lookup returns CDR1 MNHEY and CDR2 SMNVEV (reference sequence). The V and J ends lost 5 bases and 5 bases respectively, with 12 bases between them.

This clonotype was observed many times. This chain uses TRBV28 with TRBJ1-5; D is unresolved. CDR1 is MDHEN, CDR2 SYDVKM, per germline. CDR3 size: 15 residues. Deletions cut 4 bases from V and 5 bases from J, with 15 bases between. The CDR3 bases are TGTGCCAGCAGTTCTGGTTCAAGCGAGGATCAGCCCCAGCATTTT. It is translated as CASSSGSSEDQPQHF.

This clonotype appeared many times. V gene TRBV19 combines with J gene TRBJ1-5, with TRBD1 matching over 9 bases. With V trimmed by 5 bases and J by 4 bases, 21 bases remained unmatched. Looked up from germline, CDR1 is LNHDA and CDR2 is SQIVND (reference sequence). This CDR3 is built from 20 residues. The CDR3 DNA follows: TGTGCCAGTAGTGTTCAAACCGTTATAAGGGACAGGGCTTCGAATCAGCCCCAGCATTTT. Encoded protein: CASSVQTVIRDRASNQPQHF.

As regards this clonotype: One end of the junction varies from germline; a read error may be responsible. The CDR3 is CSARTGSYNSPFHF. CDR3 bases: TGCAGTGCTAGAACCGGGTCCTATAATTCACCCTTCCACTTT. V is TRBV20-1 and J is TRBJ1-6; no clear D gene. The CDR3 runs 14 residues. Germline V gives CDR1 DFQATT, CDR2 SNEGSKA (reference sequence).

The sample holds many counts of this clonotype. The gene calls are TRBV25-1 and TRBJ2-7; 8 bases are shared with TRBD2. Unmatched junction bases numbered 7, after V lost 1 base and J lost 2 bases. CDR1 and CDR2 (germline): MGHDK, SYGVNS. The CDR3 sequence is 16 residues long. The CDR3 bases are TGTGCCAGCAGTGAATGGGGGACTAGGGGGGCCTACGAGCAGTACTTC. Its translation is CASSEWGTRGAYEQYF.

This clonotype was counted between two and nine times. The J gene is TRBJ2-5, the V gene TRBV7-3; TRBD1 agrees at 12 bases. CDR3 size: 14 residues. With 5 bases clipped from V and 5 bases from J, the junction kept 3 bases outside the gene matches. Per germline, CDR1 SGHTA and CDR2 FQGTGA. The CDR3 nucleotides are TGTGCCAGCAGCCCGGGACAGGGGGCTGAGACCCAGTACTTC. Its protein is CASSPGQGAETQYF.

This clonotype showed up many times. J is TRBJ1-2 and V is TRBV28, with D unresolved. The CDR3 extends over 14 amino acids. Trimming cost V 4 bases and J 3 bases, with 12 bases left between them. Germline V lookup: CDR1 MDHEN, CDR2 SYDVKM. The CDR3 loop is CASSWDSSDYGYTF. The DNA for the CDR3 is TGTGCCAGCAGTTGGGATTCCTCCGACTATGGCTACACCTTC.

Comment on this clonotype: One end of the junction varies from germline; a read error may be responsible. The chain uses TRBV12-3 or TRBV12-4 and TRBJ2-5, with unresolved D. CDR3 length equals 12 residues. The CDR3 loop is CASSLTAEIQYF. CDR3 bases: TGTGCCAGTAGTTTAACCGCGGAGATCCAGTACTTC.

For this clonotype: A junction boundary mismatches the germline segment, possibly from a read error. The V call is TRBV7-2, the J call TRBJ1-1; perhaps TRBD1 as D (6 bases). This CDR3 is built from 14 residues. Germline lookup yields CDR1 SGHTA and CDR2 FQGNSA. CDR3 protein: CASRAQGWDTEASF. CDR3 DNA: TGTGCCAGCAGAGCACAGGGATGGGACACCGAAGCTTCCTTT.

This clonotype was recorded once. This chain connects TRBV15 to TRBJ2-1; D gene ambiguous. The length of the CDR3 is 15 residues. V lost 0 bases to trimming and J lost 7 bases, with 13 bases between them. Germline loops: CDR1 LNHNV, CDR2 YYDKDF (reference sequence). DNA for the CDR3: TGTGCCACCAGCAGAGATGCCCTAGATGGGAATGAGCAGTTCTTC. Protein sequence: CATSRDALDGNEQFF.

The V gene is TRBV10-3, the J gene TRBJ1-6; the D is unclear. The CDR3 length is 15 residues. Trimming took off 0 bases at V and 8 bases at J, with 11 bases between the two ends. The germline V gene encodes CDR1 ENHRY and CDR2 SYGVKD. The CDR3: CAISESMSGDSPLHF. The CDR3 coding sequence is TGTGCCATCAGTGAGTCGATGTCAGGTGATTCACCCCTCCACTTT.

This clonotype showed up many times. V gene TRBV9 combines with J gene TRBJ1-5; D might be TRBD1 (5 bases). The V and J ends lost 0 bases and 2 bases respectively, with 9 bases between them. The CDR3 contains 15 residues. CDR1 is SGDLS and CDR2 is YYNGEE in the germline V gene. CDR3 nucleotides: TGTGCCAGCAGCGTAGGGGGGAGTGGCAATCAGCCCCAGCATTTT. Amino acid sequence: CASSVGGSGNQPQHF.